The source of this TCR beta chain is a study of shared clonotypes between healthy human individuals (dated by TCRdb to 2020 to 2022). Background for the entire study: A couple of women and three men aged 18 to 49 years were included in the cohort. Per donor, three plates each were used for CD4 naive and CD4 memory, two for CD8 naive, and one for CD8 memory. To estimate repertoire size and how much clonotype sharing occurs between individuals, the study deeply sequenced the blood TCR repertoires of five healthy adults. Different laboratories and diverse techniques were used to prepare libraries and sequence TCR repertoires, to increase sequencing depth and limit assay-specific biases. Each donor's leukapheresis produced roughly between about 0.9 and 9.5 billion PBMCs.

The paper as a whole reports these results and caveats: Incomplete sequencing was indicated by rarefaction of sorted-subset datasets, despite the large sequencing depth. Sampling was limited to blood, and TCR repertoires in tissue likely differ from TCR repertoires in blood. Larger estimated clonotype richness was generally found for naive subsets than for memory subsets. Approximately 5% of naive CD4, 3.5% of naive CD8, about 2.4% of memory CD4, and more than 0.35% of memory CD8 clonotypes were shared across several donors. Pairwise subsampling led to the expectation that sequencing depth would affect the degree of clonotype sharing among donors. The genetic and exposure-history diversity represented was limited by the small number of donors. Compared with non-shared clonotypes, the clonotypes found in all four sorted-subset donors had higher generation probabilities.

Spanning cysteine to phenylalanine, the CDR3 consists of 13 amino acids. Just CDR3 DNA is preserved here, 39 bases in frame from base 1. V ends up 6 bases short and J 8 bases short, with an unmatched junction base count of 9. Per the germline V gene, MGHDK is the CDR1 and SYGVNS is the CDR2. Using the deep immunoSEQ assay, TCR CDR3 regions were amplified from genomic DNA by multiplex PCR. For each cell subset, the extracted genomic DNA was distributed evenly across all wells of several immunoSEQ 96-well plates, and each plate served as one replicate. For sorted subsets, 150 to 200 ng genomic DNA, equal to some 30,000 T cell genomes, was loaded into each replicate PCR. Purified libraries were quantified with a Qubit 3.0 fluorometer, sized on a Bioanalyzer 2100, and re-quantified with the KAPA Library Quantification kit. Each immunoSEQ 96-well plate was sequenced on its own single-read 150-cycle Illumina NextSeq 550 flow cell. As for the authors' bioinformatics: The immunoSEQ output contained only junctional sequences without quality scores, so filtering could not match that applied to full-length reads. Sequences were annotated with PyIR, a Python wrapper for IgBLAST v1.9, and V/J genes and CDR3 were assigned using IMGT germline references. Reads with weak V/J assignments (E-value above 1e-6), missing CDR3, stop codons, out-of-frame junctions, or ambiguous translated residues were removed. V3J clonotypes were defined as sequences sharing the same inferred V gene, J gene, and CDR3 amino acid sequence. Percentage overlap between repertoires was computed as shared unique clonotypes divided by the size of the smaller repertoire. RTK rarefaction, the Chao1 estimator, and Recon v2.1 estimates of unobserved clonotypes were used to assess repertoire richness. Generation probabilities for all TCRbeta clonotypes obtained by the gDNA method from a handful of donors were computed using OLGA. As stored in TCRdb, this immuneACCESS dataset retains in-frame rearrangements with V and J assigned. A fraction of the clones does not appear; measured against another copy, unresolved V genes explain less than half of the discrepancy, and the remainder lacks a known reason. The V and J calls and the clone size are those of that table, but D and trimming were determined from the DNA. Counted in this sample were around 550,000 clones; 90% to 97% of them appeared once. 0.055% to 0.075% of the sample goes to the ten largest clones.

As for this clone: The clone's antigen remains unknown. Base qualities are not provided; no much larger clone lies one nucleotide away.

The donors were healthy, HIV-negative adults who had no recently reported acute infections or vaccinations. Only Caucasian adults living in Nashville, Tennessee, USA were represented among the donors. CD4+ T cells were enriched by magnetic negative selection, after which naive cells were positively selected on CD45RA and the negative fraction was taken as the memory subset. After blood collection by leukapheresis, PBMCs were isolated using Ficoll-Histopaque density gradient centrifugation and then cryopreserved in the vapor phase of liquid nitrogen. Analytical flow cytometry was used to check the purity and quantity of every magnetically sorted T cell population. Genomic DNA was isolated from each sorted fraction and quantified by UV absorbance on a Nanodrop 2000c.

In this chain, TRBV25-1 is recombined with TRBJ1-1, with 7 middle bases fitting TRBD1. The TCR sequence derives from a woman younger than 45 in good health. The sample consisted of naive CD4+ T cells sorted from blood. The sample's cell subset or site label, decoded: CD45RA+ positively selected. The CDR3 region has the sequence CASREGARMEAFF. Here is the DNA: TGTGCCAGCAGGGAGGGGGCGAGAATGGAAGCTTTCTTT.